The rows below give T cell receptor beta chains drawn from one sample of a study of blood T cell repertoires in COVID-19. This table comes from immunoSEQ multiplex PCR, and its TCRdb copy is limited to in-frame clones, with some not included. The table includes over 250,000 clones, 83% detected once. The sequenced sample was peripheral blood. The source is a woman aged 45-65 years who had recovered from COVID-19. The CDR3 runs from the conserved cysteine through the conserved F or W. D genes are given only for firm matches. Size is stated for part of the rows, as once, few or many counts, or as a class when the clone is expanded.

D gene,J gene,V gene,clone size,CDR3 DNA,CDR3 protein
TRBD1,TRBJ1-1,TRBV27,once,TGTGCCAGCAGTTTAGAACAGGGGGCGCTTACATTCTTT,CASSLEQGALTFF
-,TRBJ2-7,TRBV5-1,-,TGCGCCAGCAGCTTTTTGCCAGGGCCCAGCTCCTACGAGCAGTACTTC,CASSFLPGPSSYEQYF
-,TRBJ1-1,TRBV6-1,-,TGTGCCAGCAGTGGAGCGGGGGCCGACACTGAAGCTTTCTTT,CASSGAGADTEAFF
-,TRBJ1-5,TRBV6-2/TRBV6-3,-,TGTGCCAGCAGTTACCGTGCAGGGTCACAGCCCCAGCATTTT,CASSYRAGSQPQHF
TRBD1,TRBJ1-2,TRBV19,few,TGTGCCAGTCAGAACCCCCGGACAGGGCTCTATGGCTACACCTTC,CASQNPRTGLYGYTF
-,TRBJ2-7,TRBV2,-,TGTGCCAGCAGGTCCGAGACAGGTCGCCGATACTACGAGCAGTACTTC,CASRSETGRRYYEQYF
TRBD1,TRBJ1-4,TRBV29-1,-,TGCAGCGTTCGCCCGGGACAGACAACTAATGAAAAACTGTTTTTT,CSVRPGQTTNEKLFF
-,TRBJ1-2,TRBV5-1,-,TGCGCCAGCAGCGACGAATGGACAGTGTCTGGCTACACCTTC,CASSDEWTVSGYTF
TRBD1,TRBJ1-3,TRBV5-1,-,TGCGCCAGCAGCTTGTCCGGGACAGATGGAAACACCATATATTTT,CASSLSGTDGNTIYF
-,TRBJ2-7,TRBV19,-,TGTGCCAGCAAGGAGGGCTACGGCGAGCAGTACTTC,CASKEGYGEQYF
-,TRBJ2-1,TRBV10-3,few,TGTGCCATCAGTGAGGGGACTTCCTTAAATGAGCAGTTCTTC,CAISEGTSLNEQFF